This passage covers 26 T cell receptor beta chains from one sample sequenced in a study of CD8 T cells in ankylosing spondylitis. TCRdb analysed the 5' RACE reads with MiXCR anew, one entry per CDR3 protein. This table has about 540,000 distinct CDR3 sequences, approximately 12% appearing once. Findings and limits, study-wide: For ankylosing spondylitis blood, a TCR beta motif of 7 or 8 highly homologous variants appeared characteristic.

These receptors are not linked to any known antigen. The sequenced sample was blood, either unsorted or a sorted T cell fraction (not recorded which). Receptors originate from a male donor with ankylosing spondylitis.

The chain employs TRBV24-1 and TRBJ2-7; the match to TRBD2 covers 7 bases. V shed 5 bases and J 5 bases; nucleotides not matched to a gene: 5. The germline CDR1 and CDR2 sequences are KGHDR and SFDVKD. The CDR3 totals 13 residues. The CDR3, as DNA: TGTGCCACCAGTGGCGGGAGTCGGGACGAGCAGTACTTC. It is translated as CATSGGSRDEQYF.

As DNA, the CDR3 is TGTGCCAGCTCACCAACGTCTAGCCAAGAGACCCAGTACTTC. Protein: CASSPTSSQETQYF. The chain carries TRBV18 and TRBJ2-5; D unresolved. Germline CDR1 is KGHSH and CDR2 is LQKENI. CDR3 size: 14 residues. Between the trimmed V and J ends, which lost 2 bases and 1 base, there was a span of 8 bases.

This clonotype was counted many times. The V gene is TRBV15, the J gene TRBJ2-1; 8 nucleotides agree with TRBD1. J gave up 10 bases and V 4 bases, and 9 bases lay outside the gene matches. Germline loops: CDR1 LNHNV, CDR2 YYDKDF (reference sequence). The CDR3 runs to 14 residues. CDR3 coding DNA: TGTGCCACCAGCACCCGCAAGGGGACAGGCGAGCAGTTCTTC. As protein: CATSTRKGTGEQFF.

The gene calls are TRBV11-2 and TRBJ2-5; TRBD2 matches at 9 bases. The CDR3 totals 14 residues. The ends lost 5 bases at V and 4 bases at J; junction bases unmatched: 5. CDR1 SGHAT and CDR2 FQNNGV come from the germline V gene. CDR3 in amino acids: CASSTAGGRETQYF. The CDR3 coding sequence is TGTGCCAGCAGCACGGCGGGGGGGCGAGAGACCCAGTACTTC.

The chain recombines TRBV7-9 with TRBJ1-1; the D gene is possibly TRBD1 (5 bases). Germline assignment: CDR1 SEHNR and CDR2 FQNEAQ (reference sequence). The CDR3 consists of 14 residues. Trimming removed 5 bases from V and 1 base from J, with 11 bases in between. The CDR3 protein is CASSRPQGNTEAFF. The CDR3 nucleotides read TGTGCCAGCAGCCGCCCTCAGGGGAACACTGAAGCTTTCTTT.

This clonotype was counted only a few times. J is TRBJ2-1 and V is TRBV5-5; D ambiguous. Trimming shortened V by 4 bases and J by 3 bases, and 14 bases separated the two germline ends. The CDR3 loop spans 15 amino acids. The germline CDR1 and CDR2 sequences are SGHKS and YYEKEE (reference sequence). CDR3 loop: CASSPPGLIYNEQFF. CDR3 coding DNA: TGTGCCAGCAGCCCCCCGGGCCTAATCTACAATGAGCAGTTCTTC.

This chain uses TRBV19 with TRBJ2-2; D gene unclear. Germline V gene sequence: CDR1 LNHDA, CDR2 SQIVND (reference sequence). CDR3 size: 13 residues. Trimming stripped 7 bases from V and 1 base from J, with 7 bases between. The CDR3 DNA reads TGTGCCAGTAATTGGAAGAACACCGGGGAGCTGTTTTTT. Translating it yields CASNWKNTGELFF.

This clonotype has more than one count but fewer than ten. The chain joins TRBV7-6 to TRBJ2-3; D not certain. Trimming pared 3 bases from V and 0 bases from J, leaving 10 bases between. The CDR3 totals 15 residues. CDR1 is SGHVS, CDR2 FNYEAQ, per germline. DNA for the CDR3: TGTGCCAGCAGCTTTTTGGACCGAAGCACAGATACGCAGTATTTT. Its translation: CASSFLDRSTDTQYF.

This clonotype was seen a few times. The rearrangement links TRBV6-5 to TRBJ2-1; TRBD2 aligns across 8 bases. The germline V gene has CDR1 MNHEY and CDR2 SVGAGI. V was pared by 6 bases and J by 2 bases, with 6 bases of the junction left unmatched. CDR3 size: 15 residues. The CDR3, as DNA: TGTGCCAGCAGACTTACTAGCGGAGCCTACAATGAGCAGTTCTTC. Protein sequence: CASRLTSGAYNEQFF.

To note about this clonotype: One base away lies a much larger clone, so this may be a sequencing read error. The chain employs TRBV18 and TRBJ1-1; unclear D gene. This CDR3 is built from 14 residues. In germline, CDR1 is KGHSH, CDR2 LQKENI. The ends were cut back, 0 bases at V and 0 bases at J, with 5 bases in the middle. The CDR3, as DNA: TGTGCCAGCTCACCACCATGGGTGAACACTGAAGCTTTCTTT. It codes for CASSPPWVNTEAFF. Supplemented by reference TRBV18 and TRBJ1-1, the full variable domain reads NAGVMQNPRHLVRRRGQEARLRCSPMKGHSHVYWYRQLPEEGLKFMVYLQKENIIDESGMPKERFSAEFPKEGPSILRIQQVVRGDSAAYFCASSPPWVNTEAFFGQGTRLTVV.

This chain joins TRBV3-1 and TRBJ2-3; 11 bases agree with TRBD2. The CDR3 loop spans 14 amino acids. V trimming: 2 bases; J trimming: 8 bases; junction bases outside the gene matches: 3. Germline V gene data show CDR1 as LGHDT and CDR2 as YNNKEL (reference sequence). In DNA, the CDR3 is TGTGCCAGCAGCCAACTAGCGGGAGGAGGTACGCAGTATTTT. Amino acid sequence: CASSQLAGGGTQYF.

V is TRBV20-1 and J is TRBJ2-7; the match to TRBD1 covers 8 bases. Germline V gene lookup returns CDR1 DFQATT and CDR2 SNEGSKA (reference sequence). CDR3 length equals 12 residues. V lost 5 bases to trimming and J lost 5 bases; unmatched junction nucleotides: 5. The CDR3: CSAGQGGNEQYF. DNA for the CDR3: TGCAGTGCTGGACAGGGCGGTAACGAGCAGTACTTC.

The chain joins TRBV21-1 to TRBJ1-1; the D call TRBD1 from the table was never checked on the DNA. TRBV21-1 is a pseudogene segment. The CDR3 covers 18 residues. The CDR3 DNA sequence: TGTGCCAGCAGCAAAAACCGCAGACAGGACGTGGGTCACACTGAAGCTTTCTTT. Its translation: CASSKNRRQDVGHTEAFF.

This clonotype has just a few counts. The V call is TRBV7-2, the J call TRBJ1-6, with 7 bases that match TRBD1. CDR3 length equals 14 residues. Germline values: CDR1 SGHTA, CDR2 FQGNSA. V was clipped by 5 bases and J by 6 bases; unmatched bases: 4. The CDR3 DNA reads as TGTGCCAGCAGCCTGACAGGGCTTAATTCACCCCTCCACTTT. This codes for CASSLTGLNSPLHF.

The V and J genes are TRBV20-1 and TRBJ2-2; D gene unclear. The V and J ends lost 2 bases and 1 base respectively, with 11 bases between them. The CDR3 has 15 residues. Per the germline V gene, CDR1 is DFQATT and CDR2 is SNEGSKA (reference sequence). In DNA form, the CDR3 reads TGCAGTGCTAGAATTATCAAGCTGAACACCGGGGAGCTGTTTTTT. Its translation is CSARIIKLNTGELFF.

This clonotype was counted between two and nine times. The gene calls are TRBV2 and TRBJ2-1; 8 positions agree with TRBD1. The CDR3 consists of 15 residues. CDR1 is SNHLY, CDR2 FYNNEI, per germline. Trimming took 6 bases from V and 3 from J; bases not matched to a gene: 7. CDR3 region: CASSADREDYNEQFF. The CDR3 coding sequence is TGTGCCAGCAGCGCGGACAGGGAAGACTACAATGAGCAGTTCTTC.

This clonotype came up a few times. The chain recombines TRBV11-2 with TRBJ1-2; D might be TRBD1 (5 bases). Germline V gene lookup returns CDR1 SGHAT and CDR2 FQNNGV. CDR3 length: 16 residues. Trimming left V 0 bases short and J 3 bases short, with 14 bases between. The CDR3 DNA sequence: TGTGCCAGCAGCTTAGATCAGGGTTATGGCGACTATGGCTACACCTTC. Translated, it gives CASSLDQGYGDYGYTF.

This clonotype occurred a few times. The CDR3 here is CSVGGNNQPQHF. DNA for the CDR3: TGCAGTGTAGGAGGGAACAATCAGCCCCAGCATTTT. The chain carries TRBV20-1 and TRBJ1-5; D unclear. Germline V lookup: CDR1 DFQATT, CDR2 SNEGSKA (reference sequence). The CDR3 sequence is 12 residues long. V was trimmed by 7 bases and J by 3 bases, leaving 10 bases between them.

The genes are TRBV7-2 and TRBJ2-1; perhaps TRBD1 as D (5 bases). Deletions cut 1 base from V and 8 bases from J, with 12 bases between. The CDR3 runs 14 residues. CDR1 is SGHTA and CDR2 is FQGNSA in the germline V gene. The CDR3 loop reads CASSLVSRADEQFF. CDR3 nucleotide sequence: TGTGCCAGCAGCTTAGTATCCAGGGCCGATGAGCAGTTCTTC. Variable domain in full (rest from reference TRBV7-2 and TRBJ2-1): GAGVSQSPSNKVTEKGKDVELRCDPISGHTALYWYRQSLGQGLEFLIYFQGNSAPDKSGLPSDRFSAERTGGSVSTLTIQRTQQEDSAVYLCASSLVSRADEQFFGPGTRLTVL.

This clonotype was found a few times. The J gene is TRBJ1-1, the V gene TRBV11-3; weak D call: TRBD1 (6 bases). Trimming removed 4 bases at V and 1 base at J, with 13 bases between. The CDR3 sequence is 15 residues long. Germline CDR1 reads SGHNT; CDR2 reads YENEEA. The chain's CDR3 is CASSSLGAENTEAFF. The CDR3 coding sequence is TGTGCCAGCAGCTCCCTGGGGGCGGAGAACACTGAAGCTTTCTTT.

This clonotype has just a few counts. J is TRBJ2-7 and V is TRBV20-1, with D possibly TRBD1 on 6 matching bases. The CDR3 spans 14 residues. Between the trimmed V and J ends, which lost 2 bases and 0 bases, there was a span of 11 bases. Germline V gene data show CDR1 as DFQATT and CDR2 as SNEGSKA (reference sequence). The CDR3 spells CSARLDSLSYEQYF. The CDR3 DNA is TGCAGTGCTAGACTGGACAGCCTCTCCTACGAGCAGTACTTC.

The rearrangement uses TRBV2 and TRBJ2-1; 11 bases line up with TRBD2. The germline CDR1 and CDR2 sequences are SNHLY and FYNNEI. The CDR3 totals 15 residues. Trimming at V came to 7 bases and at J to 5 bases, leaving 7 bases not matched to a gene. The CDR3 is CASNTGTSGNNEQFF. The CDR3 DNA follows: TGTGCCAGCAATACCGGGACTAGCGGCAACAATGAGCAGTTCTTC.

This clonotype came up a few times. V usage is TRBV3-1 and J usage is TRBJ1-1; 7 bases fit TRBD1. With 4 bases clipped from V and 0 bases from J, the junction kept 5 bases outside the gene matches. The V gene's germline CDR1 is LGHDT and CDR2 YNNKEL (reference sequence). CDR3 length: 15 residues. CDR3 in DNA: TGTGCCAGCAGCCGCGACAGGGCCATGAACACTGAAGCTTTCTTT. Translation: CASSRDRAMNTEAFF.

This clonotype was picked up a small number of times. The CDR3 reads CASSPSLTLREQYF. The CDR3, as DNA: TGTGCCAGCAGCCCTTCATTGACACTTCGGGAGCAGTACTTC. This chain links TRBV3-1 with TRBJ2-7; unclear D gene. Trimming stripped 4 bases from V and 7 bases from J, with 17 bases between. This CDR3 contains 14 residues. Per the germline V gene, CDR1 is LGHDT and CDR2 is YNNKEL (reference sequence).

The J gene is TRBJ2-7, the V gene TRBV2, with 9 positions matching TRBD2. Germline V gene data show CDR1 as SNHLY and CDR2 as FYNNEI. The V segment lost 2 bases and the J segment 3 bases; nucleotides outside the gene matches: 5. CDR3 size: 15 residues. Written as DNA, the CDR3 is TGTGCCAGCAGTGAATTTAGCGGGGGTGGCTACGAGCAGTACTTC. It yields the protein CASSEFSGGGYEQYF.

This clonotype came up many times. CDR3 residues: CASSLGENRALRWMDIQYF. CDR3 DNA: TGTGCCAGCAGCTTAGGGGAGAACAGGGCTTTGCGGTGGATGGACATTCAGTACTTC. The chain links TRBV5-6 to TRBJ2-4; possibly TRBD1 for D (6 bases). This CDR3 spans 19 amino acids. Germline CDR1 and CDR2: SGHDT and YYEEEE. Trimming pared 2 bases from V and 8 bases from J, leaving 29 bases between. Full variable domain (remainder filled in from reference TRBV5-6 and TRBJ2-4): DAGVTQSPTHLIKTRGQQVTLRCSPKSGHDTVSWYQQALGQGPQFIFQYYEEEERQRGNFPDRFSGHQFPNYSSELNVNALLLGDSALYLCASSLGENRALRWMDIQYFGAGTRLSVL.